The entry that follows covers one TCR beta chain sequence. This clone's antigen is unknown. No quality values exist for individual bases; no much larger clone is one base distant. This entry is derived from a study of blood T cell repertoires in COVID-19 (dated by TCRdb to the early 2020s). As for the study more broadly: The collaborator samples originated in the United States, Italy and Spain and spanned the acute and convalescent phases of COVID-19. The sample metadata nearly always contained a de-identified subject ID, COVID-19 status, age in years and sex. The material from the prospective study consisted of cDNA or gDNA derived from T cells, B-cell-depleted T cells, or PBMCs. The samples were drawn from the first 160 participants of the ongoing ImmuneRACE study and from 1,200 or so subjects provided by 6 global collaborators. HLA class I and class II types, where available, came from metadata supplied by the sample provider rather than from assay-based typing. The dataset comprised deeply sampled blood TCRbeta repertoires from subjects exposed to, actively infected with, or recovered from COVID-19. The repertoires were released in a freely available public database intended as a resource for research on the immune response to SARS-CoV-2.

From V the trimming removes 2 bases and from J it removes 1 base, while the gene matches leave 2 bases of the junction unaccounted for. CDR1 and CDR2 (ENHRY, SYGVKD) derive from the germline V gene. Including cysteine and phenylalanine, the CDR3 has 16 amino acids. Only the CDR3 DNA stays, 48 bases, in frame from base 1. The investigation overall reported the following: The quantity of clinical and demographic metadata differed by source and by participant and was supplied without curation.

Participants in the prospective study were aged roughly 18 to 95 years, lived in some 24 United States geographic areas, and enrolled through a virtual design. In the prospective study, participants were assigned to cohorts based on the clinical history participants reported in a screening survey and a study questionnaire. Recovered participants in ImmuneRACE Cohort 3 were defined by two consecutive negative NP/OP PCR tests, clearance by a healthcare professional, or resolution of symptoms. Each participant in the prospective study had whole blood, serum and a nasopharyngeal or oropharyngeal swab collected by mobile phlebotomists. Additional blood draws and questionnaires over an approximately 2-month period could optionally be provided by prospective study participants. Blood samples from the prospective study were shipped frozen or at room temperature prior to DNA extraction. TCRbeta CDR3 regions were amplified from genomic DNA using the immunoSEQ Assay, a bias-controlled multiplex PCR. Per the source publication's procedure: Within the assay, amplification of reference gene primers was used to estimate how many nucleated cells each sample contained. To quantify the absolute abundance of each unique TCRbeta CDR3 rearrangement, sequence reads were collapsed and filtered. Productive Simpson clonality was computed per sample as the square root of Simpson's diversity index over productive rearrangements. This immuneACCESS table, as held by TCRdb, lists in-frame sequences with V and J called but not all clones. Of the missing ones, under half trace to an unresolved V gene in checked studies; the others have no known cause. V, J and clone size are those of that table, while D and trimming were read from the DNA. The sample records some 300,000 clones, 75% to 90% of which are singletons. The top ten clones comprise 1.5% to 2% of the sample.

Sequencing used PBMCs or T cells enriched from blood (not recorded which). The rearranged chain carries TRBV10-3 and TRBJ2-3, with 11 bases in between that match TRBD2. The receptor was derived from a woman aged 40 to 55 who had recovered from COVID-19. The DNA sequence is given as TGTGCCATCAGTGAGGGGACTAGCGGAGGCACAGATACGCAGTATTTT. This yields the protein CAISEGTSGGTDTQYF.